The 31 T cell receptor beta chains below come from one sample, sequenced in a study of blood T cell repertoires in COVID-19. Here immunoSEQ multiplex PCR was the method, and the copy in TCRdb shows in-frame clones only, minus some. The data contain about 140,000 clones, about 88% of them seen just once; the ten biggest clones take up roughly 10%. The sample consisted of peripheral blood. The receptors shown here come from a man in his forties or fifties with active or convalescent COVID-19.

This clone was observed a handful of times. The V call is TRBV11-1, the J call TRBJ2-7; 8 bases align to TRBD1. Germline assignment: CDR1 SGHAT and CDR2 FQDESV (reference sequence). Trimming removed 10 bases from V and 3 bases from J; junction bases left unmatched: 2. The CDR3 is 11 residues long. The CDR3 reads CATTGGYEQYF. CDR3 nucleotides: TGTGCCACAACAGGGGGCTACGAGCAGTACTTC.

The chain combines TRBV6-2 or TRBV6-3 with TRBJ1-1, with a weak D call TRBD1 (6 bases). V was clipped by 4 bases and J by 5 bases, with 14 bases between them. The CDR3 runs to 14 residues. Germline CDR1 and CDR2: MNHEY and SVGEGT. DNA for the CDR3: TGTGCCAGCAGTTTGGAAAGGGGGAGAACTGAAGCTTTCTTT. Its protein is CASSLERGRTEAFF.

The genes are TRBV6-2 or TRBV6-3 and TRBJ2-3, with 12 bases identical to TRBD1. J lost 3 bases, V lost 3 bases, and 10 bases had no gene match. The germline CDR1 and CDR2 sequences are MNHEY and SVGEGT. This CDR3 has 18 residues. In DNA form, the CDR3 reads TGTGCCAGCAGTTATATAGCGGGGACAGGGGGCCCGACAGATACGCAGTATTTT. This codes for CASSYIAGTGGPTDTQYF.

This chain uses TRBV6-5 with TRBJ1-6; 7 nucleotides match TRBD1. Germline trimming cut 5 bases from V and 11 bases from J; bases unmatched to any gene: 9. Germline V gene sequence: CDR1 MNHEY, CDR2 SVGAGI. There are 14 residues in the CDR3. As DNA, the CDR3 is TGTGCCAGCAGTCCCGCGACAGGGATGGCACCCCTCCACTTT. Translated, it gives CASSPATGMAPLHF.

The CDR3 sequence is CASSLADRDHEQFF. The CDR3 nucleotides are TGTGCCAGCAGCTTAGCCGACAGGGACCATGAGCAGTTCTTC. V gene TRBV11-3 combines with J gene TRBJ2-1; TRBD1 agrees at 7 bases. CDR1 and CDR2 (germline): SGHNT, YENEEA. The CDR3 contains 14 residues. V lost 1 base and J lost 8; bases outside the gene matches: 5.

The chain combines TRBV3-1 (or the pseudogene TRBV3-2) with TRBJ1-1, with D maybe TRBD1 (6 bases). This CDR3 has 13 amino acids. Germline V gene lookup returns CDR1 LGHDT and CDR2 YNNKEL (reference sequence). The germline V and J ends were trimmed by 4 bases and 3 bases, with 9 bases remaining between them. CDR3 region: CASSLGAYTEAFF. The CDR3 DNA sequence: TGTGCCAGCAGCCTGGGGGCGTACACTGAAGCTTTCTTT.

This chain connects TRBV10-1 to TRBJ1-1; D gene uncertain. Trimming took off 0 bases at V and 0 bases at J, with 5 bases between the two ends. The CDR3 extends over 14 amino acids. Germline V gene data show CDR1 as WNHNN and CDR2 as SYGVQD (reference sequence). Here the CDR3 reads CASSESGVNTEAFF. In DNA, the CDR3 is TGCGCCAGCAGTGAGTCGGGAGTGAACACTGAAGCTTTCTTT.

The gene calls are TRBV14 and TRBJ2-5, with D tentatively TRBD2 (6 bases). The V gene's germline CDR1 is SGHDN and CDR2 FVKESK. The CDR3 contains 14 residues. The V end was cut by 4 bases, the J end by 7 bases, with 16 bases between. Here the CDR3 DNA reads TGTGCCAGCAGCCGGGACTTTACAAGGTCGACCCAGTACTTC. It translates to CASSRDFTRSTQYF. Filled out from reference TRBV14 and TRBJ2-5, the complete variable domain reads EAGVTQFPSHSVIEKGQTVTLRCDPISGHDNLYWYRRVMGKEIKFLLHFVKESKQDESGMPNNRFLAERTGGTYSTLKVQPAELEDSGVYFCASSRDFTRSTQYFGPGTRLLVL.

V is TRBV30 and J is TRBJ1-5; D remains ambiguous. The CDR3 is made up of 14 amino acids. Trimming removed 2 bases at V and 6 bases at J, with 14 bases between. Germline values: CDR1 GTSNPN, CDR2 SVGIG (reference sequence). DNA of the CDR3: TGTGCCTGGAGTCACCGGGGAAACGGTCAGCCCCAGCATTTT. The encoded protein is CAWSHRGNGQPQHF.

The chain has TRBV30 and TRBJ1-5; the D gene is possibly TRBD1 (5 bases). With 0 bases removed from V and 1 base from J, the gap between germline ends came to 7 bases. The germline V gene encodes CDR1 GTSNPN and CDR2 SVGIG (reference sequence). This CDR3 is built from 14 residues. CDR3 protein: CAWSVWGSNQPQHF. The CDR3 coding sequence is TGTGCCTGGAGTGTATGGGGCAGCAATCAGCCCCAGCATTTT.

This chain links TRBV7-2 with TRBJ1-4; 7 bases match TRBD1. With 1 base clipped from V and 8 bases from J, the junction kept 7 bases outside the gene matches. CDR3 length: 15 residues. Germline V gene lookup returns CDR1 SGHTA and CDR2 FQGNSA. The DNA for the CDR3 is TGTGCCAGCAGCTTAGGAGGGGGCTGGAACGAAAAACTGTTTTTT. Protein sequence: CASSLGGGWNEKLFF.

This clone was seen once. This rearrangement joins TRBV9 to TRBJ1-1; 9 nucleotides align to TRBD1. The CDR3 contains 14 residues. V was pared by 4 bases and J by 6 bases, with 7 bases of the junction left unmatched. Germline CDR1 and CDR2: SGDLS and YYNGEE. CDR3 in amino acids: CASSPTGGAAEAFF. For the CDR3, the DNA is TGTGCCAGCAGCCCAACAGGGGGCGCGGCTGAAGCTTTCTTT.

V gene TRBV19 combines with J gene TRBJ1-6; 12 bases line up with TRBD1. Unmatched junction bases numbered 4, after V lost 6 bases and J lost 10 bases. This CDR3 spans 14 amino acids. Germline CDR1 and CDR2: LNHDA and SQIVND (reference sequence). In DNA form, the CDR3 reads TGTGCCAGTAGGGACGGGACAGGGGGCTCACCCCTCCACTTT. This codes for CASRDGTGGSPLHF.

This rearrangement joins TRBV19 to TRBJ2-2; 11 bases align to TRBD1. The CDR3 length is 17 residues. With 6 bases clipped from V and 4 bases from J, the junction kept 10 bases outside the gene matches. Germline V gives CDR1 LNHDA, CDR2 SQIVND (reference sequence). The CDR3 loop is CASRDQRTGGITGELFF. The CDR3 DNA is TGTGCCAGTAGGGACCAACGGACAGGGGGCATCACCGGGGAGCTGTTTTTT.

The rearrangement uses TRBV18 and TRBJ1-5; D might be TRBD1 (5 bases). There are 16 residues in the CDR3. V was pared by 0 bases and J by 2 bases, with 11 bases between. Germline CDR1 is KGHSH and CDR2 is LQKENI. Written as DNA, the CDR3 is TGTGCCAGCTCACCACCGGAATTCAGGGGCAATCAGCCCCAGCATTTT. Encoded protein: CASSPPEFRGNQPQHF.

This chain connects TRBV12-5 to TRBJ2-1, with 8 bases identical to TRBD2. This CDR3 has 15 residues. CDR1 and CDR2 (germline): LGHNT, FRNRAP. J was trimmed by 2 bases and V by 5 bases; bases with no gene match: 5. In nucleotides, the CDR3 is TGTGCTAGTGGTAAAAGCGGGAGCACCTACAATGAGCAGTTCTTC. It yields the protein CASGKSGSTYNEQFF.

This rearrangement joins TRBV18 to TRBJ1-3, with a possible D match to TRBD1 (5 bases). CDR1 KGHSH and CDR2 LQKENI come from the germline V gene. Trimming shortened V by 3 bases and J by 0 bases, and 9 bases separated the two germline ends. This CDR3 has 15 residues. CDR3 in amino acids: CASSPTAISGNTIYF. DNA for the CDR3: TGTGCCAGCTCACCGACAGCGATCTCTGGAAACACCATATATTTT.

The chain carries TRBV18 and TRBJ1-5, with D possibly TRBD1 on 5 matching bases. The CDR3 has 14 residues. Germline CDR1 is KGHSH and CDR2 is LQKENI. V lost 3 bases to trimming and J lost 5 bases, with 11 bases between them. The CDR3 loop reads CASSPKGSDQPQHF. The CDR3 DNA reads TGTGCCAGCTCACCCAAGGGGTCCGATCAGCCCCAGCATTTT.

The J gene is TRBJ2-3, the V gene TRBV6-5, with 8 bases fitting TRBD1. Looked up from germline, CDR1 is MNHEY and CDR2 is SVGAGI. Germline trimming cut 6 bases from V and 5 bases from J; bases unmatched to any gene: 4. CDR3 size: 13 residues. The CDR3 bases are TGTGCCAGCAGCACAGGGGGAGAAGATACGCAGTATTTT. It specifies CASSTGGEDTQYF.

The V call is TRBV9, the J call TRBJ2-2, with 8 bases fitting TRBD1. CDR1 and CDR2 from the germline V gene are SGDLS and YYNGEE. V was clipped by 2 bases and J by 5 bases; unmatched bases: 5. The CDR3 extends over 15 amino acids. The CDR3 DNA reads TGTGCCAGCAGCGTCGGACAGGGCAATACCGGGGAGCTGTTTTTT. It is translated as CASSVGQGNTGELFF.

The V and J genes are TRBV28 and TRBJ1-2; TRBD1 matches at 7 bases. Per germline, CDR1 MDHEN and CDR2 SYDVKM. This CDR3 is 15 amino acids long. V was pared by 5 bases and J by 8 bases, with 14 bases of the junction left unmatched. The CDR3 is CASSPAGTDLGGYTF. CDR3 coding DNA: TGTGCCAGCAGTCCCGCCGGGACAGACCTGGGGGGCTACACCTTC.

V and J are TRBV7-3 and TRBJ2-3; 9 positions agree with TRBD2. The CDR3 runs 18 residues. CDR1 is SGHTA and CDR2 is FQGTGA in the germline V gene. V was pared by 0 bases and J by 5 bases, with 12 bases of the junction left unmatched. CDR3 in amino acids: CASSLTPRLAGHGDTQYF. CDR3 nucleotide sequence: TGTGCCAGCAGCTTAACCCCTAGGCTAGCGGGACATGGAGATACGCAGTATTTT.

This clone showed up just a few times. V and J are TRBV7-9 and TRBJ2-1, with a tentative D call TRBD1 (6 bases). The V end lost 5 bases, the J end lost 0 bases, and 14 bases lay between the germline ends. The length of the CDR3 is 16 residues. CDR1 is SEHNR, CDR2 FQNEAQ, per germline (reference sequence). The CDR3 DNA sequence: TGTGCCAGCAGCATAACAGGGTCGAGCTCCTACAATGAGCAGTTCTTC. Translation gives CASSITGSSSYNEQFF. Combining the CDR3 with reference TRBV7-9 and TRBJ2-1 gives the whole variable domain DTGVSQNPRHKITKRGQNVTFRCDPISEHNRLYWYRQTLGQGPEFLTYFQNEAQLEKSRLLSDRFSAERPKGSFSTLEIQRTEQGDSAMYLCASSITGSSSYNEQFFGPGTRLTVL.

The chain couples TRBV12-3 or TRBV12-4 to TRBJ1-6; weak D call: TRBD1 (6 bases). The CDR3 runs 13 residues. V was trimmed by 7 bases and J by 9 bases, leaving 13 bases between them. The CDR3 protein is CASNQAGVSPLHF. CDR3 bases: TGTGCCAGCAACCAAGCAGGGGTTTCACCCCTCCACTTT.

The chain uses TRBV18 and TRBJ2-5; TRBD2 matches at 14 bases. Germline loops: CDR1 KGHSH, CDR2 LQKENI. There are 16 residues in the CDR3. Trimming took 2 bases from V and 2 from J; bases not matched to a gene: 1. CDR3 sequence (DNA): TGTGCCAGCTCACCAGGACTAGCGGGAGGACAAGAGACCCAGTACTTC. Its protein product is CASSPGLAGGQETQYF.

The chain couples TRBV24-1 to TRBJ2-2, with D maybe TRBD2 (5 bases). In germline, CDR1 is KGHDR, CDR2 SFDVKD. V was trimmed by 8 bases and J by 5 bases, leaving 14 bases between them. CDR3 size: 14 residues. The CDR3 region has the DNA TGTGCCACCACCAGAGACGGGGATACCGGGGAGCTGTTTTTT. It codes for CATTRDGDTGELFF.

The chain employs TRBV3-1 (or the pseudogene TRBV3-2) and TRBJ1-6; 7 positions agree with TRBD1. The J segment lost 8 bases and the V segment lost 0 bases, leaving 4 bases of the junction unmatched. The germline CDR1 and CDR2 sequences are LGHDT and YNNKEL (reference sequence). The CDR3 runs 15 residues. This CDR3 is CASSQETGVYSPLHF. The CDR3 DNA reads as TGTGCCAGCAGCCAAGAAACAGGGGTGTATTCACCCCTCCACTTT.

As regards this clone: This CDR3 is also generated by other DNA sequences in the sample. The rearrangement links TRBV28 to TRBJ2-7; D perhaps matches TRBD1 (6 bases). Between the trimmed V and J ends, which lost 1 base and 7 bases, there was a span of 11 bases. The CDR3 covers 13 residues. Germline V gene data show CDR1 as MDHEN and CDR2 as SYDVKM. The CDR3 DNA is TGTGCCAGCAGTTTATCCAGGGGTAGTGAGCAGTACTTC. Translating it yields CASSLSRGSEQYF.

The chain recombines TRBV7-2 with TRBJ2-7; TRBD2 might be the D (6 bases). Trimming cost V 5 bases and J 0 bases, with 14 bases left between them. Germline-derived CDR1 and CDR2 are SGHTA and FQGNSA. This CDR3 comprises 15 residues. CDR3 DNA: TGTGCCAGCAGCAATCCAGGGACTCCCTCCTACGAGCAGTACTTC. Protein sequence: CASSNPGTPSYEQYF.

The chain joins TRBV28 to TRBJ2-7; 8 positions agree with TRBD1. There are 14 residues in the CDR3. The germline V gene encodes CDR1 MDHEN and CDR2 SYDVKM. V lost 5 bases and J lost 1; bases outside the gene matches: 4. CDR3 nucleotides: TGTGCCAGCAGTCCTCGGGACAGGTCCTACGAGCAGTACTTC. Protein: CASSPRDRSYEQYF.

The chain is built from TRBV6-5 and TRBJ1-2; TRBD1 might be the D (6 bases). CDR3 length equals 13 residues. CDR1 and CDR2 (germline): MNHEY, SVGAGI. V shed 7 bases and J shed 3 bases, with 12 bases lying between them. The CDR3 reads CASNPRQDYGYTF. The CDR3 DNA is TGTGCCAGCAATCCCCGACAGGACTATGGCTACACCTTC.